The 23 T cell receptor beta chains presented below share a single source sample, sequenced in a study of T-cell reconstitution after alpha-beta-depleted transplantation in children. Unique molecular identifiers were incorporated into the prepared TCRbeta library. Via MiXCR, TCRdb re-called the PCR reads, giving one row per CDR3 protein. The data contain 550,000 to 800,000 distinct CDR3 sequences, under 15% of them seen just once; the ten biggest clones take up 0.79%. Sequenced material: PBMCs, taken before TCRalphabeta/CD19-depleted stem cell transplant. Every receptor here comes from a girl aged 2 to 9 with congenital amegakaryocytic thrombocytopenia, due to receive a stem cell transplant.

This chain connects TRBV11-1 to TRBJ2-1; 10 bases fit TRBD2. CDR3 length: 15 residues. The germline V gene has CDR1 SGHAT and CDR2 FQDESV (reference sequence). With V trimmed by 5 bases and J by 8 bases, 9 bases remained unmatched. The CDR3 protein is CASSPLAGVGDEQFF. The CDR3 DNA sequence: TGTGCCAGCAGCCCCCTAGCGGGAGTGGGGGATGAGCAGTTCTTC.

About this clonotype itself: A read error may explain this, as a much larger clone is one base away. This chain uses TRBV29-1 with TRBJ2-1, with D perhaps TRBD2 (6 bases). The V end was cut by 3 bases, the J end by 4 bases, with 16 bases between. The CDR3 runs to 15 residues. Germline CDR1 reads SQVTM; CDR2 reads ANQGSEA. The CDR3 coding sequence is TGCAGCGTTGACCCGGGACTTGAGATTTACAATGAGCAGTTCTTC. It encodes CSVDPGLEIYNEQFF.

On this clonotype: The junction and the germline gene differ at one end; a read error may be behind it. The chain carries TRBV12-3 or TRBV12-4 and TRBJ2-1; 10 nucleotides match TRBD2. CDR3 size: 13 residues. The CDR3: CASSLLAGAEQLF. The CDR3 DNA follows: TGTGCCAGCAGTTTGCTAGCGGGAGCTGAGCAGTTATTC.

V gene TRBV3-1 combines with J gene TRBJ2-1; TRBD1 is a possible D gene (5 bases). The germline V and J ends were trimmed by 0 bases and 4 bases, with 16 bases remaining between them. Germline lookup yields CDR1 LGHDT and CDR2 YNNKEL (reference sequence). This CDR3 comprises 17 residues. In nucleotides, the CDR3 is TGTGCCAGCAGCCAAGAGGACAACCCGGGCCTATACAATGAGCAGTTCTTC. Residues: CASSQEDNPGLYNEQFF.

This clonotype appeared many times. The chain recombines TRBV7-8 with TRBJ1-3; D is uncertain. Deletions cut 3 bases from V and 1 base from J, with 13 bases between. This CDR3 region has 16 residues. Germline loops: CDR1 SGHVS, CDR2 FQNEAQ. This chain's CDR3 is CASSFKEGMSGNTIYF. CDR3 nucleotides: TGTGCCAGCAGCTTTAAGGAAGGGATGTCTGGAAACACCATATATTTT.

V usage is TRBV5-8 and J usage is TRBJ2-1; D ambiguous. The CDR3 spans 16 residues. Germline-derived CDR1 and CDR2 are SGHTS and YDEGEE. With 0 bases removed from V and 0 bases from J, the gap between germline ends came to 10 bases. The CDR3 here is CASSLDLPSSYNEQFF. As DNA, the CDR3 is TGTGCCAGCAGCTTGGACCTCCCATCCTCCTACAATGAGCAGTTCTTC.

The V call is TRBV18, the J call TRBJ2-1; D remains ambiguous. The CDR3 covers 14 residues. CDR1 is KGHSH and CDR2 is LQKENI in the germline V gene. Trimming removed 2 bases from V and 5 bases from J, with 10 bases in between. The chain's CDR3 is CASSPGIAHNEQFF. The CDR3 DNA follows: TGTGCCAGCTCACCAGGAATAGCCCACAATGAGCAGTTCTTC.

The chain couples TRBV20-1 to TRBJ2-5; 8 nucleotides line up with TRBD2. Germline values: CDR1 DFQATT, CDR2 SNEGSKA (reference sequence). With 5 bases clipped from V and 2 bases from J, the junction kept 10 bases outside the gene matches. The CDR3 is 15 amino acids. CDR3 sequence: CSAFPPSGFQETQYF. As DNA, the CDR3 is TGCAGTGCTTTTCCACCTAGCGGGTTTCAAGAGACCCAGTACTTC.

This clonotype was detected many times. The chain has TRBV7-8 and TRBJ2-5; TRBD2 agrees at 9 bases. The V segment lost 6 bases and the J segment 3 bases; nucleotides outside the gene matches: 11. CDR1 SGHVS and CDR2 FQNEAQ come from the germline V gene. The CDR3 length is 16 residues. CDR3 in amino acids: CASSQTSGRLKETQYF. CDR3 in DNA: TGTGCCAGCAGTCAGACTAGCGGTAGACTCAAAGAGACCCAGTACTTC.

About this clonotype itself: A single base separates this from a much larger clone, so it may be a read error. The chain is built from TRBV20-1 and TRBJ2-3, with 11 bases that match TRBD2. Per the germline V gene, CDR1 is DFQATT and CDR2 is SNEGSKA (reference sequence). The CDR3 sequence is 18 residues long. V was clipped by 5 bases and J by 1 base; unmatched bases: 14. CDR3 sequence reads: CSAPPSGRYPGGTDTQYF. The CDR3 coding sequence is TGCAGTGCTCCCCCTAGCGGGAGGTACCCCGGGGGCACAGATACGCAGTATTTT.

This clonotype appeared many times. CDR3 region: CATSENSGIDNEQFF. CDR3 bases: TGTGCCACCAGTGAGAACTCCGGGATCGACAATGAGCAGTTCTTC. The chain carries TRBV24-1 and TRBJ2-1; tentatively, D is TRBD2 (5 bases). Germline CDR1 KGHDR, CDR2 SFDVKD. The CDR3 contains 15 residues. The germline V and J ends were trimmed by 4 bases and 5 bases, with 14 bases remaining between them.

The chain carries TRBV6-5 and TRBJ1-2; D possibly corresponds to TRBD1 (6 bases). This CDR3 contains 15 residues. Trimming took off 0 bases at V and 0 bases at J, with 8 bases between the two ends. Germline V gene lookup returns CDR1 MNHEY and CDR2 SVGAGI. The CDR3 loop is CASSYSGQPNYGYTF. The CDR3 DNA sequence: TGTGCCAGCAGTTACTCAGGACAGCCTAACTATGGCTACACCTTC.

This clonotype came up a few times. The chain carries TRBV2 and TRBJ2-3; 7 bases fit TRBD2. This CDR3 is built from 16 residues. Germline V gene lookup returns CDR1 SNHLY and CDR2 FYNNEI. V shed 6 bases, J shed 2 bases, and the junction held 11 bases outside the gene matches. CDR3 amino acids: CASSRNLGGFTDTQYF. CDR3 in DNA: TGTGCCAGCAGCCGAAACCTGGGAGGGTTCACAGATACGCAGTATTTT. Variable domain in full (rest from reference TRBV2 and TRBJ2-3): EPEVTQTPSHQVTQMGQEVILRCVPISNHLYFYWYRQILGQKVEFLVSFYNNEISEKSEIFDDQFSVERPDGSNFTLKIRSTKLEDSAMYFCASSRNLGGFTDTQYFGPGTRLTVL.

The V gene is TRBV12-3 or TRBV12-4, the J gene TRBJ2-1, with D perhaps matching TRBD1 (5 bases). Trimming took off 3 bases at V and 10 bases at J, with 19 bases between the two ends. The CDR3 loop spans 15 amino acids. CDR3 sequence reads: CASSLGLGWDGEQFF. CDR3 nucleotides: TGTGCCAGCAGTTTGGGGCTTGGTTGGGATGGGGAGCAGTTCTTC.

This clonotype was picked up many times. The genes are TRBV30 and TRBJ2-1, with 12 positions matching TRBD2. After removal of 7 bases from V and 8 bases from J, the junction contained 12 bases not matched to a gene. Germline assignment: CDR1 GTSNPN and CDR2 SVGIG (reference sequence). CDR3 length: 15 residues. The CDR3 bases are TGTGCCTTAGGACTAGCGGGGCCGATGATCGATGAGCAGTTCTTC. This gives the protein CALGLAGPMIDEQFF.

This clonotype occurred many times. The J gene is TRBJ2-1, the V gene TRBV11-2; TRBD1 agrees at 9 bases. The germline V gene has CDR1 SGHAT and CDR2 FQNNGV. The CDR3 totals 14 residues. Losses at the gene ends were 5 bases for V and 5 bases for J; bases not matched to a gene: 4. CDR3 loop: CASSGQGLDNEQFF. CDR3 nucleotides: TGTGCCAGCAGCGGACAGGGGTTGGACAATGAGCAGTTCTTC.

The table lists this clonotype with many counts. V gene TRBV7-9 combines with J gene TRBJ2-7, with 9 bases identical to TRBD2. J gave up 6 bases and V 5 bases, and 14 bases lay outside the gene matches. This CDR3 is built from 16 residues. CDR1 is SEHNR, CDR2 FQNEAQ, per germline (reference sequence). The CDR3 sequence is CASSPRFSGSFREQYF. The CDR3 DNA is TGTGCCAGCAGCCCTCGTTTTAGCGGGAGTTTTCGCGAGCAGTACTTC.

This clonotype has at least ten counts. This chain links TRBV5-1 with TRBJ1-5; D may be TRBD1 (5 bases). V was trimmed by 4 bases and J by 0 bases, leaving 11 bases between them. Germline V gives CDR1 SGHRS, CDR2 YFSETQ. This CDR3 is built from 15 residues. The CDR3 region has the DNA TGCGCCAGCAGCCCTAGAACAGGTAGCAATCAGCCCCAGCATTTT. Protein product: CASSPRTGSNQPQHF. Full variable domain (missing parts from reference TRBV5-1 and TRBJ1-5): KAGVTQTPRYLIKTRGQQVTLSCSPISGHRSVSWYQQTPGQGLQFLFEYFSETQRNKGNFPGRFSGRQFSNSRSEMNVSTLELGDSALYLCASSPRTGSNQPQHFGDGTRLSIL.

This clonotype occurred many times. V gene TRBV20-1 combines with J gene TRBJ2-1, with D possibly TRBD2 on 5 matching bases. The CDR3 runs 13 residues. Germline-derived CDR1 and CDR2 are DFQATT and SNEGSKA (reference sequence). Trimming left V 3 bases short and J 1 base short, with 7 bases between. CDR3 bases: TGCAGTGCTAGTACGGGGTCCTACAATGAGCAGTTCTTC. This sequence encodes CSASTGSYNEQFF.

The chain recombines TRBV28 with TRBJ1-4; D is uncertain. The V gene lost 1 base and the J gene lost 0 bases, with 9 bases spanning the gap. The CDR3 runs to 16 residues. Germline V CDR1 and CDR2: MDHEN, SYDVKM. The CDR3 region is CASSLYGGSTNEKLFF. In DNA, the CDR3 is TGTGCCAGCAGTTTATATGGCGGCTCAACTAATGAAAAACTGTTTTTT.

This clonotype was counted ten times or more. J is TRBJ2-1 and V is TRBV29-1, with D unresolved. CDR3 length: 15 amino acids. Germline V lookup: CDR1 SQVTM, CDR2 ANQGSEA. Trimming stripped 0 bases from V and 1 base from J, with 10 bases between. CDR3 DNA sequence: TGCAGCGTTGAAGAAGCCTCCCCTTCCTACAATGAGCAGTTCTTC. The encoded protein is CSVEEASPSYNEQFF.

The rearrangement uses TRBV20-1 and TRBJ2-4; maybe TRBD1 (5 bases). Germline loops: CDR1 DFQATT, CDR2 SNEGSKA (reference sequence). CDR3 length: 14 residues. Trimming stripped 0 bases from V and 4 bases from J, with 10 bases between. CDR3 nucleotide sequence: TGCAGTGCTAGAGATCTGCCAGGGAAAAACATTCAGTACTTC. Its translation: CSARDLPGKNIQYF.

CDR3 sequence reads: CASSPNGLAGAGGIGEQYF. CDR3 nucleotide sequence: TGCGCCAGCAGCCCAAATGGACTAGCGGGAGCTGGCGGAATAGGGGAGCAGTACTTC. This chain links TRBV4-1 with TRBJ2-7; 13 nucleotides line up with TRBD2. V lost 4 bases and J lost 7; bases outside the gene matches: 19. This CDR3 is built from 19 residues. Per the germline V gene, CDR1 is MGHRA and CDR2 is YSYEKL.